This T cell receptor (beta chain) was profiled in a study of blood T cell repertoires in COVID-19. Study-wide context: Some COVID-19 samples were acute and others convalescent; all came from the United States, Italy and Spain. The analysed material was cDNA or gDNA that came from T cells, B-cell-depleted T cells, or PBMCs.

Study processing details: Reference gene primer amplification yielded estimated nucleated cell counts. Sequencing was performed with immunoSEQ multiplex PCR; in TCRdb, only in-frame clones are kept and a portion is missing. That table is the source of V, J and clone size, and D and trimming were worked out from the DNA. The table lists 95,000 to 150,000 clones, about 79% of them singletons. Germline V gene lookup returns CDR1 MDHEN and CDR2 SYDVKM. V trimming: 6 bases; J trimming: 3 bases; junction bases outside the gene matches: 6. The CDR3 runs 14 residues. This chain links TRBV28 with TRBJ2-3; 7 nucleotides agree with TRBD1. The receptor's source is an older woman with acute or convalescent COVID-19. The specimen sequenced was peripheral blood. CDR3 nucleotides: TGTGCCAGCAGCAAGACAGGGTTGACAGATACGCAGTATTTT. Its translation: CASSKTGLTDTQYF.